Presented here are 4 T cell receptor beta chains from one specimen sequenced in a study of T-cell reconstitution after alpha-beta-depleted transplantation in children. This sample's TCRbeta library carried unique molecular identifier barcodes. TCRdb reprocessed the PCR reads via MiXCR and lists one record per CDR3 protein. The sample includes 580,000 or so distinct CDR3 sequences, about 23% of them seen just once. The sample was PBMCs, mostly from graft donor cells, taken 360 days after TCRalphabeta/CD19-depleted stem cell transplant. These receptors came from a boy under two years old who had a stem cell transplant for acute myeloid leukemia, so the T cells may come from the graft donor.

In this sample, this clonotype turned up many times. This chain connects TRBV9 to TRBJ2-2, with no clear D. This CDR3 is 19 amino acids long. The V gene lost 4 bases and the J gene lost 0 bases, with 22 bases spanning the gap. Germline-derived CDR1 and CDR2 are SGDLS and YYNGEE. The CDR3 region is CASSPQALLTRANTGELFF. The CDR3 DNA reads as TGTGCCAGCAGCCCCCAGGCCCTGTTAACCCGCGCGAACACCGGGGAGCTGTTTTTT.

The chain is built from TRBV15 and TRBJ1-3; no clear D gene. V was trimmed by 8 bases and J by 2 bases, leaving 10 bases between them. CDR1 LNHNV and CDR2 YYDKDF come from the germline V gene (reference sequence). The CDR3 spans 13 residues. The CDR3 sequence: CATGLLPGNTIYF. The CDR3 region has the DNA TGTGCCACCGGTCTTCTCCCTGGAAACACCATATATTTT.

This chain joins TRBV5-1 and TRBJ2-1; 7 nucleotides line up with TRBD1. Germline lookup yields CDR1 SGHRS and CDR2 YFSETQ. The junction had 4 bases not matched to a gene; V was cut back by 0 bases and J by 4 bases. CDR3 size: 15 residues. The CDR3 nucleotides read TGCGCCAGCAGCTTGGCTTTGGGACAGTACAATGAGCAGTTCTTC. It yields the protein CASSLALGQYNEQFF.

The rearrangement links TRBV28 to TRBJ1-6, with D perhaps matching TRBD1 (6 bases). Trimming took off 3 bases at V and 7 bases at J, with 13 bases between the two ends. CDR1 is MDHEN and CDR2 is SYDVKM in the germline V gene. The CDR3 consists of 15 residues. The CDR3 DNA sequence: TGTGCCAGCAGTTTCGGGGACATGACCAATTCACCCCTCCACTTT. Translation gives CASSFGDMTNSPLHF. The variable domain in full, with the rest retrieved from reference TRBV28 and TRBJ1-6, is DVKVTQSSRYLVKRTGEKVFLECVQDMDHENMFWYRQDPGLGLRLIYFSYDVKMKEKGDIPEGYSVSREKKERFSLILESASTNQTSMYLCASSFGDMTNSPLHFGNGTRLTVT.